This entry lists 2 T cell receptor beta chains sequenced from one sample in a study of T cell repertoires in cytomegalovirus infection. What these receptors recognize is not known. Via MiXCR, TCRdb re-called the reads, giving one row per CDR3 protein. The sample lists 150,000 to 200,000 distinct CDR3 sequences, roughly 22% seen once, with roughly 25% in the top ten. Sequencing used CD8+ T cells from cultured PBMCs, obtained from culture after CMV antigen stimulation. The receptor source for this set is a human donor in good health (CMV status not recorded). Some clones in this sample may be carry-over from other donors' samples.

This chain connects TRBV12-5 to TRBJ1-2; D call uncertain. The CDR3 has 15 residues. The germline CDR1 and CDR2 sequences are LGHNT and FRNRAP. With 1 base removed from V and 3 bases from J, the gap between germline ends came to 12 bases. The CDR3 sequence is CASGLAQRRHYGYTF. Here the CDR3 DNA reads TGTGCTAGTGGTTTGGCCCAGAGAAGGCACTATGGCTACACCTTC.

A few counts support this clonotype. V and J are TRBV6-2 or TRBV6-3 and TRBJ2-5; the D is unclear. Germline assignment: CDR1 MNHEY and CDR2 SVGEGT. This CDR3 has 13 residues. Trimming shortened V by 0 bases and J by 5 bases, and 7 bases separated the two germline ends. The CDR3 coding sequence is TGTGCCAGCAGTTACTCCCCGCAGGAGACCCAGTACTTC. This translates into CASSYSPQETQYF.